These T cell receptor beta chains were read from a single sample in a study of blood T cell repertoires in COVID-19. Profiling relied on immunoSEQ multiplex PCR, and the TCRdb table lists in-frame clones only, not all of them. Of about 250,000 clones in the sample, roughly 80% are singletons; the top ten hold 4.4%. Input material: peripheral blood. These receptors all come from a man aged 50 to 60 with active or convalescent COVID-19. Each CDR3 is given with its conserved first and last residue. Each record gives: V gene, CDR3 length, J gene, CDR3 protein.

>TRBV18|13|TRBJ1-1
CANTDTGDTEAFF
>TRBV30|15|TRBJ1-6
CAWTKRNSYNSPLHF
>TRBV6-2/TRBV6-3|18|TRBJ2-2
CASSYPTSGGVNTGELFF
>TRBV5-1|18|TRBJ2-3
CASSLAFSGGAEEYTQYF
>TRBV18|14|TRBJ1-5
CASSPGQGVEPQHF
>TRBV30|13|TRBJ1-1
CAWSRQRGTEAFF
>TRBV6-5|16|TRBJ2-7
CASSYKRDVTSYEQYF
>TRBV6-5|12|TRBJ2-1
CASSSGTVGQFF
>TRBV5-1|15|TRBJ1-5
CASSTTGLSNQPQHF
>TRBV10-3|15|TRBJ1-2
CAISPGTGGFRGYTF
>TRBV5-1|15|TRBJ2-3
CASSLDQLSTDTQYF
>TRBV6-5|15|TRBJ2-5
CATGPGQGPPETQYF
>TRBV5-1|16|TRBJ2-3
CASSFFSGGPEGTQYF
>TRBV4-1|19|TRBJ1-1
CASSQEGQGAGWVNTEAFF
>TRBV24-1|13|TRBJ2-7
CATRGQGTDEQYF
>TRBV11-2|13|TRBJ2-7
CASSSGQFYEQYF
>TRBV12-3/TRBV12-4|13|TRBJ1-5
CASSSRGEQPQHF
>TRBV6-2/TRBV6-3|13|TRBJ2-1
CASSYTGYNEQFF
>TRBV5-4|16|TRBJ1-1
CASSLGTGTYLGEAFF
>TRBV9|16|TRBJ1-1
CASSARQGALNTEAFF
>TRBV2|16|TRBJ2-2
CASSGVSGGGTGELFF
>TRBV2|13|TRBJ1-1
CATLRQGGTEAFF
>TRBV7-2|16|TRBJ1-2
CASSNFGGVGNYGYTF
>TRBV4-1|15|TRBJ2-3
CASSQVAGGADTQYF
>TRBV2|15|TRBJ1-4
CASSGSGQRNEKLFF
>TRBV27|16|TRBJ1-6
CASSRQTGLQNSPLHF
>TRBV30|16|TRBJ1-1
CAWARMIGTVGTEAFF
>TRBV12-3/TRBV12-4|13|TRBJ2-7
CASSGTGTYEQYF
>TRBV29-1|13|TRBJ2-7
CSVGSTGYDEQYF
>TRBV9|14|TRBJ2-1
CASSVGGHYNEQFF
>TRBV9|15|TRBJ2-5
CASSPSLLGSETQYF
>TRBV29-1|13|TRBJ1-1
CSVSGGRGTEAFF
>TRBV19|15|TRBJ1-1
CASSSGGQMNTEAFF
>TRBV29-1|12|TRBJ1-2
CSVRHENYGYTF
>TRBV5-1|14|TRBJ1-1
CASSRRGAGTEAFF
>TRBV7-8|15|TRBJ1-1
CASSLEQGAGGEAFF
>TRBV3-1/TRBV3-2|18|TRBJ2-3
CASSQGLLAGGRTDTQYF
>TRBV19|16|TRBJ1-2
CASIPGGLLSNYGYTF
>TRBV9|14|TRBJ2-2
CASRASGGGGELFF
>TRBV18|16|TRBJ2-7
CASSPLTQGGAYEQYF
>TRBV7-2|13|TRBJ1-4
CASSLGAGSLLFF
>TRBV13|13|TRBJ1-2
CASSTHSGYGYTF
>TRBV19|18|TRBJ1-4
CASSIVGQGAPTNEKLFF
>TRBV19|18|TRBJ1-5
CASSMRAGGVGSNQPQHF
>TRBV19|14|TRBJ2-2
CASSGQANTGELFF
>TRBV27|20|TRBJ1-5
CASSLMLDREKREEDQPQHF
>TRBV7-9|17|TRBJ2-2
CASSSRQGMWSTGELFF
>TRBV30|14|TRBJ1-4
CAWRRGQGNEKLFF
>TRBV12-5|18|TRBJ2-5
CASGFGTSGGSKKETQYF